The next 5 T cell receptor beta chains were all read from a single sample in a study of OX40 agonist ivuxolimab in advanced cancers. Libraries were prepared by immunoSEQ multiplex PCR; TCRdb keeps only in-frame clonotypes and omits some of them. The sample has tens of thousands of clones, 77% seen once; the top ten hold 6.3%. The sequenced sample was CD4+ or CD8+ T cells sorted from blood, obtained in a trial of the OX40 agonist ivuxolimab. These receptors were obtained from an adult with an advanced solid tumor such as melanoma, head and neck, liver or kidney cancer.

This clone was found a few times. CDR3 protein: CASSSPDRLTEAFF. CDR3 DNA: TGTGCCAGCAGTTCTCCCGACAGGCTCACTGAAGCTTTCTTT. V gene TRBV27 combines with J gene TRBJ1-1, with D perhaps TRBD1 (6 bases). Trimming took off 4 bases at V and 4 bases at J, with 13 bases between the two ends. The CDR3 loop spans 14 amino acids. The germline gives CDR1 MNHEY, CDR2 SMNVEV (reference sequence).

This clone was seen a few times. The V call is TRBV2, the J call TRBJ2-5, with D uncertain. The CDR3 runs to 13 residues. Looked up from germline, CDR1 is SNHLY and CDR2 is FYNNEI. Between the trimmed V and J ends, which lost 6 bases and 1 base, there was a span of 9 bases. CDR3 residues: CASRGYFQETQYF. The CDR3 coding sequence is TGTGCCAGCAGGGGTTACTTCCAAGAGACCCAGTACTTC.

The chain joins TRBV11-3 to TRBJ2-1, with D unclear. CDR1 is SGHNT and CDR2 is YENEEA in the germline V gene. This CDR3 is built from 12 residues. The V and J ends lost 4 bases and 12 bases respectively, with 13 bases between them. The CDR3 here is CASSSELSGQFF. Written as DNA, the CDR3 is TGTGCCAGCAGCTCTGAGTTGTCGGGGCAGTTCTTC.

This chain connects TRBV15 to TRBJ2-3; 8 bases map to TRBD2. CDR3 size: 17 residues. The V gene end was trimmed by 1 base and the J gene end by 4 bases; junction bases not matched to a gene: 10. The germline V gene encodes CDR1 LNHNV and CDR2 YYDKDF (reference sequence). CDR3 sequence reads: CATSRGIWRGASDTQYF. Here the CDR3 DNA reads TGTGCCACCAGCAGAGGAATATGGCGGGGGGCATCAGATACGCAGTATTTT.

The rearrangement links TRBV29-1 to TRBJ2-7; 9 bases map to TRBD1. The CDR3 has 13 residues. V lost 4 bases and J lost 5; bases outside the gene matches: 6. Germline CDR1 is SQVTM and CDR2 is ANQGSEA. The CDR3 here is CSVARTGDHEQYF. The CDR3, as DNA: TGCAGCGTTGCCCGGACAGGGGACCACGAGCAGTACTTC.